This record covers a single T cell receptor beta chain. The target antigen is unknown. A multiplex PCR was run with 60 Vbeta primers and 13 Jbeta primers. Generated by immunoSEQ multiplex PCR, the TCRdb table keeps only in-frame clones and is missing some. The sample includes more than 85,000 clones, more than 65% of them seen just once. The trim removed 4 bases at V and 3 bases at J, leaving 12 bases unmatched. This CDR3 is built from 17 residues. Germline V gives CDR1 SGHRS, CDR2 YFSETQ. This sample is drawn from a study of cytomegalovirus exposure and HLA in healthy donors. Notes on the study in general: TRBV6-2, TRBV6-3 and some other V segments were excluded as indistinguishable. Researchers catalogued approximately 170 TCR beta chains as cytomegalovirus-associated. Donors belonging to an Asian-associated ancestry cluster reportedly showed fewer N-insertions in productive TCRs than the approximately 640-donor mean, according to what a later analysis found.

This TCR was recovered from a young man in good health and CMV-seropositive. The rearrangement uses TRBV5-1 and TRBJ2-7; TRBD2 matches at 11 bases. The sequenced sample consisted of PBMCs. This CDR3 is CASSPDSGGGRGYEQYF. The CDR3 nucleotides are TGCGCCAGCAGCCCGGATAGCGGGGGGGGTCGTGGCTACGAGCAGTACTTC.